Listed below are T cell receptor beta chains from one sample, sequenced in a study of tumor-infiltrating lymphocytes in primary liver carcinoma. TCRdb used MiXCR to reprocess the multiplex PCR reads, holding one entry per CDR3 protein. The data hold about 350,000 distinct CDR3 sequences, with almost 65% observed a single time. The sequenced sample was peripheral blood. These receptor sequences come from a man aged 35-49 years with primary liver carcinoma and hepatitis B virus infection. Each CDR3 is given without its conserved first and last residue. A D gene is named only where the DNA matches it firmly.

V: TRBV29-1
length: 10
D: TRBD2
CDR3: SLALAGVTQY

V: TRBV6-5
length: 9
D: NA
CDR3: ASGEWDTQY

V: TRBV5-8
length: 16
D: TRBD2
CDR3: ASGLQGLAGGSYNEQF

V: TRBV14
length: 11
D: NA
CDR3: ASTSQGVTEAF

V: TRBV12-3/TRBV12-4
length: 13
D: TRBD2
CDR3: ASTTGAVAGGIQY

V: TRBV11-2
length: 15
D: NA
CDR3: ASSQRVSQGSNTEAF

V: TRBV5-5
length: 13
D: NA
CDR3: ASSLVAGIYNEQF

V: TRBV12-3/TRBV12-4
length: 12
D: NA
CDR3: AISPGGSYNEQF

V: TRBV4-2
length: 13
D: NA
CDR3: ASSQEVVGTDTQY

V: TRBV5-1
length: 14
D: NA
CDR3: ASSLGVWGNQETQY

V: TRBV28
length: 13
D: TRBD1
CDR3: ASSLGTAGLEAQH

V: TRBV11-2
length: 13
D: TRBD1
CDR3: ASSFAAGGQYEQC

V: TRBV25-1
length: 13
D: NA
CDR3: ASKGGRVSYNEQF

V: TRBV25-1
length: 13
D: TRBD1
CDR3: ASSQGTGSGNTIY

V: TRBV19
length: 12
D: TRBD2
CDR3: ASSKTSGSYEQY

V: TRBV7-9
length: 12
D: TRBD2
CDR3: ASNYSGSSDTQY

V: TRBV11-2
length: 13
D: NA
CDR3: ASSQGRVTPYEQY

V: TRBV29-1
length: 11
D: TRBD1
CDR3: SAVETGEDEQF

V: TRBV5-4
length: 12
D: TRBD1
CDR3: ASSLNDRVSEQY

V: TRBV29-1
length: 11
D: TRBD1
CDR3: SVDDRGSTEAF

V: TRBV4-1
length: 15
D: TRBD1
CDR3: ASSQDPQGAQSYEQY

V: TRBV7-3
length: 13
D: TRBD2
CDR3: ASSWTSDPTDTQY

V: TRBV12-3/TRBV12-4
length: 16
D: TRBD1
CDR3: ASSLEAGGLENSYEQC

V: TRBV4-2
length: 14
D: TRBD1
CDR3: ASSHEEDREEGGYT

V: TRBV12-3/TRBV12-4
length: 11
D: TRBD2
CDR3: ANSFLAGETQY

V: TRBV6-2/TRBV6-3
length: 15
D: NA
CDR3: ASSRLRGTGNDNEQF

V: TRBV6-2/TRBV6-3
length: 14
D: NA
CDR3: ASSTLSRGNNQPKH

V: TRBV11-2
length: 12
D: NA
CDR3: ASSLATGYNEQF

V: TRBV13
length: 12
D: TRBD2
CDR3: ASSRAGARETQY

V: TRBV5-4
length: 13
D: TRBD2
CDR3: ASSFGLAGPYEQY

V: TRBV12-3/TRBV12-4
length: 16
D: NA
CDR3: ASSNEVTEDHSYNEQF

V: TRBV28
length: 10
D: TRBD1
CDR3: ASSKQGTGYT

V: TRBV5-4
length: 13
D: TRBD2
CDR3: ASTLPGGPYNEQF

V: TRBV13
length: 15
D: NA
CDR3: ASNRLGADLEYNEQF